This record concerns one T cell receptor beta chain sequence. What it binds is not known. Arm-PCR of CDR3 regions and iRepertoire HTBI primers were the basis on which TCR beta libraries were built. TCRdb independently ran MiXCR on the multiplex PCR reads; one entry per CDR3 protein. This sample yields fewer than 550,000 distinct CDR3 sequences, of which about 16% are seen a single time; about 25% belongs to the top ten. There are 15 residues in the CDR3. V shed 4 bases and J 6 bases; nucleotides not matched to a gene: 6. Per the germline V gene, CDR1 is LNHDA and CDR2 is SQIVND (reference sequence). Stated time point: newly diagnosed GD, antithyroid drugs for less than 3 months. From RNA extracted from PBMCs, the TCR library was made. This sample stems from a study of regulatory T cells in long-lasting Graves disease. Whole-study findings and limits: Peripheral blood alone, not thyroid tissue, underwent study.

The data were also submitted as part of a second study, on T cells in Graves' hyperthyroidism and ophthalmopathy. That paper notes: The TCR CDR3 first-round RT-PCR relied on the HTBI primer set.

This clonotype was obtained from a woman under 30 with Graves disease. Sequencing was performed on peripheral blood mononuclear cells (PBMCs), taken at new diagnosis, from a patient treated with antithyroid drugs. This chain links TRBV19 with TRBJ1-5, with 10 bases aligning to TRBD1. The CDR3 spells CASSTQDRGLQPQHF. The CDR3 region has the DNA TGTGCCAGTAGTACCCAAGACAGGGGGCTTCAGCCCCAGCATTTT.